This T cell receptor (beta chain) was recorded in a study of T cells in Graves' hyperthyroidism and ophthalmopathy. Regarding the study as a whole: In the blood, most expanded thyroid clonotypes above 0.001 appeared as well. Ophthalmopathy stood apart from stable hyperthyroidism in a 13 V-J model. The model anticipated ophthalmopathy a median about 7 months pre-onset.

Patients aged 18 to 65 had newly diagnosed hyperthyroidism of under 2 months' duration. Looked up from germline, CDR1 is WSHSY and CDR2 is SAAADI. This CDR3 contains 15 residues. Trimming cost V 0 bases and J 2 bases, with 11 bases left between them. The source material, RNA transcripts, was used to amplify TCR beta CDR3 regions. HTBI primers were employed in a first-round RT-PCR of the TCR CDR3. One entry per CDR3 protein, called by TCRdb with MiXCR from the multiplex PCR reads. The repertoire has 600,000 to 750,000 distinct CDR3 sequences, around a sixth of them found once; the top ten carry around a sixth. A remark on this clonotype: As yet, its antigen is unknown.

This clonotype was obtained from a man between 45 and 60 years old with Graves' hyperthyroidism. The sample taken for sequencing was blood. The chain joins TRBV10-2 to TRBJ2-7; D is undetermined. The CDR3 DNA is TGCGCCAGCAGTGAGTCGGCTGATACCACCTACGAGCAGTACTTC. Protein sequence: CASSESADTTYEQYF.